This T cell receptor (beta chain) was observed in a study of T cells in Graves' hyperthyroidism and ophthalmopathy. The CDR3 runs 15 residues. V was pared by 6 bases and J by 6 bases, with 17 bases between. Germline V CDR1 and CDR2: MDHEN, SYDVKM. Study outcomes and limitations: Among clonotypes expanded in thyroid above 0.001, most were also found in blood.

The TCR beta CDR3 regions underwent amplification using RNA transcripts as the source. The TCR CDR3 first-round RT-PCR relied on the HTBI primer set. TCRdb fed the multiplex PCR reads into MiXCR, producing one record per CDR3 protein. This sample has approximately 400,000 distinct CDR3 sequences, with approximately 14% found just once. From approximately 9.3 ml of fresh peripheral blood, PBMCs were isolated. This clonotype is a singleton in its sample. What it binds is not known. The sample consisted of blood. The rearrangement joins TRBV28 to TRBJ1-4; the D gene is possibly TRBD1 (6 bases). The source is a woman between 18 and 29 years old with Graves' hyperthyroidism that later progressed to Graves' ophthalmopathy. DNA of the CDR3: TGTGCCAGCAGCTTAGCCCCGGACAGCCATGAAAAACTGTTTTTT. It encodes CASSLAPDSHEKLFF.